This T cell receptor (beta chain) was documented in a study of blood T cell repertoires in COVID-19. Study-level information: PBMCs, B-cell-depleted T cells, or T cells provided the cDNA or gDNA that made up the material.

Original analysis: How many nucleated cells were present was estimated from reference gene primer amplification. Assay used: immunoSEQ multiplex PCR; TCRdb lists only in-frame clones, some missing. That table gives V, J and clone size, and the DNA gave D and trimming. The sample holds 150,000 to 200,000 clones, 65% to 80% seen once. The clonotype comes from a man aged 45-65 years who had recovered from COVID-19. The specimen was peripheral blood.

This CDR3 is CASSLNSGGELFF. CDR3 coding DNA: TGTGCCAGCAGCTTAAATTCGGGCGGGGAGCTGTTTTTT. The chain is built from TRBV11-2 and TRBJ2-2; no reliable D call. CDR1 and CDR2 (germline): SGHAT, FQNNGV. The CDR3 contains 13 residues. The V gene lost 2 bases and the J gene lost 7 bases, with 8 bases spanning the gap.